These 27 T cell receptor beta chains were sequenced from one sample in a study of radiotherapy plus CTLA-4 blockade in lung cancer. Assay: immunoSEQ multiplex PCR; the TCRdb copy retains only in-frame clones and omits some. This sample carries 65,000 to 90,000 clones, about nine tenths of them seen once, and the ten largest clones take 40%. The specimen comprised peripheral blood, sampled from a patient treated with radiotherapy plus ipilimumab. These receptors were collected from a human donor with non-small cell lung cancer that progressed on radiotherapy plus ipilimumab.

This chain joins TRBV27 and TRBJ2-5, with 9 bases lining up with TRBD1. The germline V gene encodes CDR1 MNHEY and CDR2 SMNVEV (reference sequence). Trimming at V came to 4 bases and at J to 0 bases, leaving 0 bases not matched to a gene. The CDR3 spans 14 residues. CDR3 sequence reads: CASSWTGDQETQYF. In DNA, the CDR3 is TGTGCCAGCAGTTGGACAGGGGACCAAGAGACCCAGTACTTC.

The chain joins TRBV18 to TRBJ1-5; possibly TRBD1 for D (6 bases). V lost 2 bases and J lost 6, with 14 bases in between. The CDR3 totals 15 residues. Germline V gives CDR1 KGHSH, CDR2 LQKENI. The CDR3 loop is CASSPEGGGSQPQHF. CDR3 nucleotide sequence: TGTGCCAGCTCACCAGAAGGGGGGGGCAGTCAGCCCCAGCATTTT. Filled out from reference TRBV18 and TRBJ1-5, the complete variable domain reads NAGVMQNPRHLVRRRGQEARLRCSPMKGHSHVYWYRQLPEEGLKFMVYLQKENIIDESGMPKERFSAEFPKEGPSILRIQQVVRGDSAAYFCASSPEGGGSQPQHFGDGTRLSIL.

The CDR3 nucleotides are TGCGCCAGCAGCCAAGTCCCCACAGGTACCTACGAGCAGTACTTC. Amino acid sequence: CASSQVPTGTYEQYF. The chain employs TRBV4-1 and TRBJ2-7; TRBD1 is a possible D gene (5 bases). CDR1 is MGHRA, CDR2 YSYEKL, per germline. This CDR3 is 15 amino acids long. V was trimmed by 1 base and J by 2 bases, leaving 12 bases between them.

The gene calls are TRBV9 and TRBJ2-2; 9 positions match TRBD2. J gave up 4 bases and V 0 bases, and 4 bases lay outside the gene matches. The CDR3 is 16 amino acids. The germline CDR1 and CDR2 sequences are SGDLS and YYNGEE. CDR3 nucleotide sequence: TGTGCCAGCAGCGTAGGTAGCGGGAGAACCACCGGGGAGCTGTTTTTT. Protein: CASSVGSGRTTGELFF. Drawing the rest from reference TRBV9 and TRBJ2-2, the complete variable domain is DSGVTQTPKHLITATGQRVTLRCSPRSGDLSVYWYQQSLDQGLQFLIQYYNGEERAKGNILERFSAQQFPDLHSELNLSSLELGDSALYFCASSVGSGRTTGELFFGEGSRLTVL.

V usage is TRBV28 and J usage is TRBJ2-3; TRBD1 or TRBD2 may be the D gene (7 bases each). V lost 2 bases and J lost 5, with 14 bases in between. CDR1 is MDHEN, CDR2 SYDVKM, per germline. The CDR3 covers 15 residues. This chain's CDR3 is CASSLLARGGDTQYF. CDR3 bases: TGTGCCAGCAGTTTACTCGCCAGGGGGGGAGATACGCAGTATTTT.

The J gene is TRBJ2-7, the V gene TRBV10-1; D is ambiguous. The CDR3 has 13 amino acids. Trimming shortened V by 5 bases and J by 6 bases, and 14 bases separated the two germline ends. Germline V gives CDR1 WNHNN, CDR2 SYGVQD (reference sequence). The CDR3 coding sequence is TGCGCCAGCAGTTCGAGTGCGGCTAGCGAGCAGTACTTC. Translation: CASSSSAASEQYF.

This clone has only one observation. The chain uses TRBV6-6 and TRBJ1-1; D may be TRBD1 (5 bases). Per the germline V gene, CDR1 is MNHNY and CDR2 is SVGAGI (reference sequence). Trimming took off 9 bases at V and 4 bases at J, with 12 bases between the two ends. This CDR3 region has 12 residues. CDR3 protein: CASTWGSTEAFF. As DNA, the CDR3 is TGTGCCAGTACGTGGGGGTCCACTGAAGCTTTCTTT.

The chain joins TRBV2 to TRBJ1-5, with 7 bases that match TRBD1. J gave up 4 bases and V 7 bases, and 7 bases lay outside the gene matches. The CDR3 contains 14 residues. Germline loops: CDR1 SNHLY, CDR2 FYNNEI. The CDR3 DNA reads as TGTGCCAGCACCCAAGCGGACAGGAATCAGCCCCAGCATTTT. Amino acids: CASTQADRNQPQHF.

The chain carries TRBV10-2 and TRBJ2-2, with D unresolved. Germline-derived CDR1 and CDR2 are WSHSY and SAAADI. This CDR3 has 11 residues. The germline V and J ends were trimmed by 7 bases and 7 bases, with 7 bases remaining between them. The CDR3 coding sequence is TGCGCCAGCACCCCTATCGGGGAGCTGTTTTTT. Amino acid sequence: CASTPIGELFF.

This chain links TRBV6-1 with TRBJ2-7, with D possibly TRBD2 on 5 matching bases. Germline CDR1 MNHNS, CDR2 SASEGT. The CDR3 consists of 15 residues. With 6 bases removed from V and 2 bases from J, the gap between germline ends came to 17 bases. CDR3 sequence reads: CASSDRGRSPYEQYV. The CDR3 nucleotides read TGTGCCAGCAGCGACCGCGGGCGCTCCCCCTACGAGCAGTACGTC.

The chain employs TRBV7-3 and TRBJ2-2; D could derive from TRBD1 or TRBD2 (5 bases each). CDR3 length: 15 amino acids. In germline, CDR1 is SGHTA, CDR2 FQGTGA. V was cut by 0 bases and J by 3 bases, with 8 bases left in between. This chain's CDR3 is CASSLTGTYTGELFF. The CDR3 DNA reads as TGTGCCAGCAGCTTAACGGGGACCTACACCGGGGAGCTGTTTTTT. Based on the CDR3 plus reference TRBV7-3 and TRBJ2-2, the full variable domain is GAGVSQTPSNKVTEKGKYVELRCDPISGHTALYWYRQSLGQGPEFLIYFQGTGAADDSGLPNDRFFAVRPEGSVSTLKIQRTERGDSAVYLCASSLTGTYTGELFFGEGSRLTVL.

This chain joins TRBV2 and TRBJ2-3; 8 bases map to TRBD1. The CDR3 has 15 amino acids. J lost 4 bases, V lost 2 bases, and 5 bases had no gene match. CDR1 and CDR2 from the germline V gene are SNHLY and FYNNEI. The CDR3 spells CASSESGGGADTQYF. The DNA for the CDR3 is TGTGCCAGCAGTGAATCAGGGGGCGGCGCAGATACGCAGTATTTT.

The chain joins TRBV5-1 to TRBJ2-1; D perhaps matches TRBD1 (5 bases). Trimming took off 0 bases at V and 4 bases at J, with 8 bases between the two ends. Germline CDR1 is SGHRS and CDR2 is YFSETQ. The CDR3 has 14 amino acids. DNA of the CDR3: TGCGCCAGCAGCTTGGTGGACACTTACAATGAGCAGTTCTTC. Protein sequence: CASSLVDTYNEQFF.

The chain links TRBV10-1 to TRBJ1-3; D not certain. The length of the CDR3 is 16 residues. The V gene lost 3 bases and the J gene lost 0 bases, with 12 bases spanning the gap. From germline, CDR1 is WNHNN and CDR2 SYGVQD (reference sequence). CDR3 DNA: TGCGCCAGCAGTGACTCAGGACCCGGCTCTGGAAACACCATATATTTT. It translates to CASSDSGPGSGNTIYF.

The chain combines TRBV6-6 with TRBJ2-3; 7 bases agree with TRBD2. The CDR3 is 13 residues long. CDR1 and CDR2 (germline): MNHNY, SVGAGI (reference sequence). The V gene end was trimmed by 8 bases and the J gene end by 3 bases; junction bases not matched to a gene: 5. The CDR3: CASVRERTDTQYF. The DNA for the CDR3 is TGTGCCAGCGTGCGGGAGAGAACAGATACGCAGTATTTT.

V usage is TRBV28 and J usage is TRBJ2-5, with no clear D. The V gene lost 6 bases and the J gene lost 5 bases, with 10 bases spanning the gap. CDR3 length: 12 amino acids. Germline loops: CDR1 MDHEN, CDR2 SYDVKM. The CDR3 bases are TGTGCCAGCAGCTTTCGAAGGGAGACCCAGTACTTC. It translates to CASSFRRETQYF.

This clone is a singleton in its sample. The V and J genes are TRBV5-1 and TRBJ2-1, with 7 bases that match TRBD2. The CDR3 has 15 residues. Looked up from germline, CDR1 is SGHRS and CDR2 is YFSETQ. Losses at the gene ends were 1 base for V and 9 bases for J; bases not matched to a gene: 10. The CDR3 here is CASSLRASGQGEQFF. The CDR3, as DNA: TGCGCCAGCAGCTTGAGGGCTAGCGGCCAGGGTGAGCAGTTCTTC.

This clone was counted between two and nine times. The chain carries TRBV4-1 and TRBJ2-2; 9 bases align to TRBD1. J gave up 5 bases and V 1 base, and 8 bases lay outside the gene matches. CDR1 is MGHRA, CDR2 YSYEKL, per germline. This CDR3 region has 17 residues. This chain's CDR3 is CASSQALTGGKTGELFF. CDR3 in DNA: TGCGCCAGCAGCCAAGCTTTGACAGGGGGAAAAACCGGGGAGCTGTTTTTT.

This clone was recorded a few times. The J gene is TRBJ2-1, the V gene TRBV30; no firm D call. The CDR3 covers 11 residues. Germline assignment: CDR1 GTSNPN and CDR2 SVGIG (reference sequence). V lost 0 bases and J lost 9, with 6 bases in between. The CDR3 sequence is CAWSVGIEQFF. For the CDR3, the DNA is TGTGCCTGGAGTGTAGGTATTGAGCAGTTCTTC.

The V gene is TRBV7-8, the J gene TRBJ1-5, with a weak D call TRBD1 (5 bases). Trimming took 5 bases from V and 4 from J, leaving 18 bases between them. The CDR3 covers 16 residues. Germline loops: CDR1 SGHVS, CDR2 FQNEAQ. As DNA, the CDR3 is TGTGCCAGCAGCCTCGGGCCGGGACTCAGAAATCAGCCCCAGCATTTT. Protein: CASSLGPGLRNQPQHF.

The CDR3 DNA reads as TGTGCCAGCATTCGGGAGAATGAGCAGTTCTTC. Its protein is CASIRENEQFF. This rearrangement joins TRBV5-4 to TRBJ2-1, with D tentatively TRBD2 (6 bases). The germline V gene has CDR1 SGHNT and CDR2 YYREEE (reference sequence). The CDR3 loop spans 11 amino acids. V was cut by 6 bases and J by 7 bases, with 8 bases left in between.

This clone has a single count. The V gene is TRBV7-9, the J gene TRBJ2-7, with 9 positions matching TRBD1. Germline assignment: CDR1 SEHNR and CDR2 FQNEAQ (reference sequence). V was clipped by 3 bases and J by 5 bases; unmatched bases: 5. The CDR3 is 14 amino acids. The CDR3 nucleotides read TGTGCCAGCAGCTTCGGACAGGGGTTCGACGAGCAGTACTTC. Translated, it gives CASSFGQGFDEQYF.

The V call is TRBV7-2, the J call TRBJ2-2; TRBD2 agrees at 10 bases. Trimming at V came to 0 bases and at J to 6 bases, leaving 4 bases not matched to a gene. Germline CDR1 SGHTA, CDR2 FQGNSA. This CDR3 region has 16 residues. The CDR3 is CASSLASSGSSGELFF. In nucleotides, the CDR3 is TGTGCCAGCAGCTTAGCGTCTAGCGGGAGTTCCGGGGAGCTGTTTTTT.

Only a few counts were recorded for this clone. The V gene is TRBV2, the J gene TRBJ2-1; weak D call: TRBD2 (5 bases). CDR1 and CDR2 (germline): SNHLY, FYNNEI. This CDR3 contains 13 residues. V was cut by 6 bases and J by 15 bases, with 21 bases left in between. The CDR3 nucleotides read TGTGCCAGCAGGGTAGGAATCGCACTAGATACGTTCTTC. Translated: CASRVGIALDTFF.

The V and J genes are TRBV30 and TRBJ2-1, with 8 bases fitting TRBD2. Trimming took 0 bases from V and 4 from J; bases not matched to a gene: 5. The CDR3 covers 15 residues. In germline, CDR1 is GTSNPN, CDR2 SVGIG (reference sequence). The CDR3 loop is CAWSVGLAGYNEQFF. The CDR3 DNA reads TGTGCCTGGAGTGTTGGGCTAGCGGGTTACAATGAGCAGTTCTTC.

The V and J genes are TRBV19 and TRBJ1-5; D is possibly TRBD1 (5 bases). The germline gives CDR1 LNHDA, CDR2 SQIVND (reference sequence). V was shortened by 5 bases and J by 11 bases, with 19 bases between the two germline ends. The CDR3 covers 14 residues. In nucleotides, the CDR3 is TGTGCCAGTAGTTCCTCCTCAGGGATCAGCACCCAGCATTTT. This encodes CASSSSSGISTQHF.

The chain has TRBV9 and TRBJ2-5; TRBD2 agrees at 8 bases. V lost 0 bases, J lost 0 bases, and 1 base stayed unmatched. From germline, CDR1 is SGDLS and CDR2 YYNGEE. The CDR3 sequence is 15 residues long. The CDR3 DNA reads as TGTGCCAGCAGCGTAGGCGGGAGGTACCAAGAGACCCAGTACTTC. This codes for CASSVGGRYQETQYF.